This T cell receptor (beta chain) was profiled in a study of blood T cells in healthy people across ages (dated by TCRdb to 2015 to 2017). Turning to the overall study: Template switching captured roughly one uniquely barcoded TCR beta cDNA molecule per two T cells in model experiments. Using deep sequencing normalized with unique cDNA molecular identifiers, the study measured how TCR beta repertoire diversity changes with age. The donors were split into four age groups: young (average 16 years), middle-aged (39), aged (more than 55) and long-lived (roughly 80). To avoid experimental bias, donors of different ages were distributed randomly across sequencing lanes. Using the same blood draw, the study looked at two additional independent replicas of 1 million unique cDNA reads for two donors, one aged 18 to 29 and the other aged 80 or older. The investigation overall reported the following: Compared with the aged group, the long-lived group had more naive CD4+ T cells, fewer expanded clones and increased TCR diversity, a pattern suggesting age selection. Bulk unsorted PBMC profiling prevented conclusive comparison of naive and antigen-experienced compartments. As age increased, observed TCR beta diversity per million T cells dropped in a roughly linear way, and a significant reduction was already evident by age about 40. The CMV infection status of donors was not known, potentially confounding age-related changes in expanded clonotypes. Observed TCR beta diversity correlated strongly with the percentage of naive T cells measured by flow cytometry. Estimates of total diversity from one million sequenced T cells were regarded as lower bounds and underestimates.

Receptors were amplified or captured by 5' RACE. Instrument used: Illumina HiSeq 2500. A second roughly 6 to 12 cycle PCR used a sample-barcoded 5' primer and a J-beta primer mix. A template-switch 5' adaptor carrying 12 random nucleotides introduced a unique molecular identifier onto each TCR beta cDNA molecule. Each sample yielded at least 2.5 million CDR3-containing paired-end reads. The Mint cDNA synthesis kit, primed by a TRBC-specific oligonucleotide, was used to synthesize first-strand cDNA from all RNA. All cDNA was treated with uracil-DNA glycosylase and then went through a first 18-cycle PCR with the universal primers M1SS and BC2_uni_R. The original pipeline was this. Each sample was normalized by randomly selecting 1 million high-quality reads, each carrying a distinct molecular identifier. Reads sharing molecular identifiers were discarded rather than binned into consensus sequences. CDR3 identification, clonotype clustering and error correction used MiTCR with a Q25 quality threshold and the strictest error-elimination algorithm. A nonparametric unseen species model with Euler transformation was used to estimate a lower bound on total TCR beta diversity. Clones were called with MiXCR by TCRdb after fastp trimmed the public reads at Q25, and only in-frame beta chains were retained. Identical CDR3 protein sequences are pooled into one entry, listed with their most common genes and DNA. The V and J calls shown here were made by TCRdb, not taken from the authors' results. This sample gives 380,000 or so distinct CDR3 sequences in total; about half of them show up just once. Clones ranked in the top ten supply 45% to 65% of the sample.

The donors were a few dozen Caucasian individuals from Russia, aged roughly 6 to 100 years, who were systemically healthy. Around 10 milliliters of peripheral blood were collected from each donor into EDTA-treated Vacutainer tubes. PBMCs were isolated by Ficoll-Paque density-gradient centrifugation, with at least 6 million obtained per sample. Total RNA, at least 6 micrograms per sample, was extracted from PBMCs with Trizol reagent. For every donor, an aliquot of PBMCs went through flow cytometry to measure the percentages of naive CD45RAhigh/CD27high T cells. This clonotype was seen repeatedly, ten times or more. Its antigen is still unknown. Base-call qualities are not available, and no considerably larger clone is one nucleotide away. Cut back by 2 bases and 9 bases, the V and J ends lie 11 bases apart. CDR3 length: 13 amino acids, cysteine to phenylalanine. The CDR3 DNA has 39 bases and is translated from base 1. The germline V gene specifies KGHSY as CDR1 and FQNENV as CDR2.

Sequencing was carried out using blood. This TCR came from a man in his 60s in good health. The chain employs TRBV16 and TRBJ2-4; there is no confident call for the D gene. CDR3 region: CASSQGPSPIQYF. The nucleotide sequence is TGTGCCAGCAGCCAAGGACCATCCCCCATTCAGTACTTC.